A selection of T cell receptor beta chains follows, all from one sample in a study of T cells in Graves' hyperthyroidism and ophthalmopathy. TCRdb reanalysed the multiplex PCR reads using MiXCR and keeps one entry per CDR3 protein. The sample records roughly 570,000 distinct CDR3 sequences, approximately 14% being singletons. The sequenced sample consisted of blood. The receptors shown here come from a woman aged 25 to 39 with Graves' hyperthyroidism. The CDR3 runs from the conserved cysteine through the conserved F or W. D genes are given only for firm matches. Clone size is shown for a subset of rows, as once, few, many or a class of expanded clone.

j_gene: TRBJ1-2
d_gene: NA
v_gene: TRBV3-1
abundance: NA
CDR3aa: CASSSKPGRANYGYTF
CDR3nt: TGTGCCAGCAGCTCCAAACCGGGGAGGGCGAACTATGGCTACACCTTC

j_gene: TRBJ2-1
d_gene: NA
v_gene: TRBV5-1
abundance: many
CDR3aa: CASSWRRVWNEQFF
CDR3nt: TGCGCCAGCAGCTGGAGGAGGGTTTGGAATGAGCAGTTCTTC

j_gene: TRBJ2-2
d_gene: NA
v_gene: TRBV30
abundance: many
CDR3aa: CAWSVKLLAGELFF
CDR3nt: TGTGCCTGGAGTGTAAAGCTACTAGCTGGGGAGCTGTTTTTT

j_gene: TRBJ1-2
d_gene: NA
v_gene: TRBV7-2
abundance: many
CDR3aa: CASSLASGDGYTF
CDR3nt: TGTGCCAGCAGCTTAGCCTCTGGGGATGGCTACACCTTC

j_gene: TRBJ2-1
d_gene: NA
v_gene: TRBV2
abundance: many
CDR3aa: CASSDLFGGSSYNEQFF
CDR3nt: TGTGCCAGCAGTGATTTGTTTGGCGGAAGCTCCTACAATGAGCAGTTCTTC

j_gene: TRBJ2-3
d_gene: TRBD1
v_gene: TRBV11-3
abundance: NA
CDR3aa: CASSGTGEADTQYF
CDR3nt: TGTGCCAGCAGCGGGACAGGGGAAGCAGATACGCAGTATTTT

j_gene: TRBJ1-1
d_gene: NA
v_gene: TRBV7-6
abundance: NA
CDR3aa: CASSLDPGHNTEAFF
CDR3nt: TGTGCCAGCAGCTTAGATCCGGGACATAACACTGAAGCTTTCTTT

j_gene: TRBJ2-1
d_gene: NA
v_gene: TRBV20-1
abundance: few
CDR3aa: CSVLLAGDEQFF
CDR3nt: TGCAGTGTTCTCCTAGCAGGCGATGAGCAGTTCTTC

j_gene: TRBJ2-1
d_gene: TRBD2
v_gene: TRBV5-1
abundance: NA
CDR3aa: CASSLGAGGGEQFF
CDR3nt: TGCGCCAGCAGCTTGGGTGCGGGAGGCGGAGAGCAGTTCTTC

j_gene: TRBJ1-1
d_gene: NA
v_gene: TRBV15
abundance: once
CDR3aa: CATSSQNLGSMNTEAFF
CDR3nt: TGTGCCACCAGCAGTCAGAATTTAGGTAGTATGAACACTGAAGCTTTCTTT

j_gene: TRBJ2-7
d_gene: TRBD2
v_gene: TRBV7-9
abundance: NA
CDR3aa: CASSLAIGQGLAGSSGEQYF
CDR3nt: TGTGCCAGCAGCTTAGCGATTGGACAGGGACTAGCGGGGTCCTCGGGGGAGCAGTACTTC

j_gene: TRBJ2-1
d_gene: NA
v_gene: TRBV14
abundance: many
CDR3aa: CASSQRKSPLAGRHEQFF
CDR3nt: TGTGCCAGCAGCCAACGAAAATCTCCACTAGCCGGGAGACATGAGCAGTTCTTC

j_gene: TRBJ2-2
d_gene: NA
v_gene: TRBV7-9
abundance: NA
CDR3aa: CASSLPRISTGELFF
CDR3nt: TGTGCCAGCAGCCTTCCTAGGATTTCCACCGGGGAGCTGTTTTTT

j_gene: TRBJ2-4
d_gene: NA
v_gene: TRBV12-3/TRBV12-4
abundance: many
CDR3aa: CASTYRGDTMRNIQYF
CDR3nt: TGTGCCAGCACCTACCGTGGGGACACGATGAGAAACATTCAGTACTTC

j_gene: TRBJ2-1
d_gene: TRBD2
v_gene: TRBV7-9
abundance: NA
CDR3aa: CASSWVLAGEEGEQFF
CDR3nt: TGTGCCAGCAGCTGGGTCCTAGCGGGAGAGGAGGGCGAGCAGTTCTTC

j_gene: TRBJ2-1
d_gene: TRBD2
v_gene: TRBV19
abundance: NA
CDR3aa: CASSISASGGAWLEQFF
CDR3nt: TGTGCCAGTAGTATTTCCGCTAGCGGGGGCGCTTGGTTAGAGCAGTTCTTC

j_gene: TRBJ2-1
d_gene: TRBD2
v_gene: TRBV4-1
abundance: NA
CDR3aa: CASSQVLAGVSYNEQFF
CDR3nt: TGCGCCAGCAGCCAAGTTCTGGCGGGAGTATCCTACAATGAGCAGTTCTTC

j_gene: TRBJ1-3
d_gene: NA
v_gene: TRBV2
abundance: many
CDR3aa: CAGLGGKGNTIYF
CDR3nt: TGTGCCGGCTTAGGAGGGAAAGGAAACACCATATATTTT

j_gene: TRBJ2-4
d_gene: TRBD2
v_gene: TRBV5-8
abundance: few
CDR3aa: CASSWGLAENIQYF
CDR3nt: TGTGCCAGCAGCTGGGGACTAGCGGAAAACATTCAGTACTTC

j_gene: TRBJ2-3
d_gene: TRBD1
v_gene: TRBV3-1
abundance: NA
CDR3aa: CASSQDETGVISTDTQYF
CDR3nt: TGTGCCAGCAGCCAAGATGAGACAGGGGTTATCTCCACAGATACGCAGTATTTT

j_gene: TRBJ1-1
d_gene: NA
v_gene: TRBV28
abundance: many
CDR3aa: CASRHSWGDTEAFF
CDR3nt: TGTGCCAGCAGACATAGTTGGGGCGACACTGAAGCTTTCTTT

j_gene: TRBJ2-2
d_gene: NA
v_gene: TRBV12-5
abundance: NA
CDR3aa: CASGFLLTGELFF
CDR3nt: TGTGCTAGTGGTTTTCTACTCACCGGGGAGCTGTTTTTT